Listed here is a single T cell receptor beta chain. This sample stems from a study of immune evolution from preneoplasia to lung adenocarcinoma. The germline gives CDR1 SGHTA, CDR2 FQGNSA. V lost 1 base to trimming and J lost 4 bases, with 10 bases between them. The CDR3 is 14 amino acids. TCRdb keeps only in-frame clones here, not all; method: immunoSEQ multiplex PCR. The data contain approximately 7,000 clones, about 80% of them singletons. This TCR derives from a person in their sixties or seventies with lung adenocarcinoma. The V call is TRBV7-2, the J call TRBJ1-2; a weak D match, TRBD1 (6 bases). Sequenced input: FFPE adjacent normal lung tissue. The CDR3 loop is CASSLGGARYGYTF. CDR3 coding DNA: TGTGCCAGCAGCTTAGGGGGGGCCCGCTATGGCTACACCTTC.